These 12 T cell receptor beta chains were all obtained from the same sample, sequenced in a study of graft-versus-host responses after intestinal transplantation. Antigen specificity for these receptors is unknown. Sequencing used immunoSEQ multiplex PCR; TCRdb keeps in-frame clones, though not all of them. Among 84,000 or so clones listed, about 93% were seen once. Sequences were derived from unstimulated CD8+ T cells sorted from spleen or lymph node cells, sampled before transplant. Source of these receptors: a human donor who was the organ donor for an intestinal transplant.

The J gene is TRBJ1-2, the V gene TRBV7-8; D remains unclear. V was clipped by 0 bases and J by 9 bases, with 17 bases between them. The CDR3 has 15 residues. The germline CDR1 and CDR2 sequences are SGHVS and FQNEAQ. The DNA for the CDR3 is TGTGCCAGCAGCTTAGCGCTTAGTCCCCGCTCACGCTACACCTTC. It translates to CASSLALSPRSRYTF.

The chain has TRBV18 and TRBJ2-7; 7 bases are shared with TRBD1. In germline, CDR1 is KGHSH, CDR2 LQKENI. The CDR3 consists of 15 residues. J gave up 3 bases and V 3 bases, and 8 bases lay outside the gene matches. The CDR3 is CASSPQTGPHYEQYF. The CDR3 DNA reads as TGTGCCAGCTCACCCCAGACAGGGCCCCACTACGAGCAGTACTTC.

CDR3 region: CASSTSVHNEQFF. The CDR3 bases are TGTGCCAGTTCTACTAGCGTCCACAATGAGCAGTTCTTC. The chain is built from TRBV19 and TRBJ2-1; 7 bases map to TRBD2. The CDR3 is 13 residues long. The germline V gene has CDR1 LNHDA and CDR2 SQIVND (reference sequence). V was clipped by 8 bases and J by 5 bases; unmatched bases: 6.

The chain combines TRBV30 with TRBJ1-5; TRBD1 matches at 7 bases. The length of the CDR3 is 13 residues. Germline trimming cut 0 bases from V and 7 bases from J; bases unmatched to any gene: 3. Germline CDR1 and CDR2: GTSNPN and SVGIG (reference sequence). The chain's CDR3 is CAWSVTGEQPQHF. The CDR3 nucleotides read TGTGCCTGGAGTGTCACAGGGGAACAGCCCCAGCATTTT.

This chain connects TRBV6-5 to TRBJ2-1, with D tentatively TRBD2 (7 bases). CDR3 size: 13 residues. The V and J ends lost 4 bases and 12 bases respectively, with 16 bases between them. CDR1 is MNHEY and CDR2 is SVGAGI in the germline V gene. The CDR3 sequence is CASSSYWGGGQFF. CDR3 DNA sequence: TGTGCCAGCAGTTCCTATTGGGGAGGGGGGCAGTTCTTC.

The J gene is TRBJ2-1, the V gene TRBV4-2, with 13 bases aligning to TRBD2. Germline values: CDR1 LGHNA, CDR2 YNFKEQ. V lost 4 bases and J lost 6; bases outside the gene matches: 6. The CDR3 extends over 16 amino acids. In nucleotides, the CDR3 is TGTGCCAGCAGCCGACTAGCGGGGGGCTGGCCCAATGAGCAGTTCTTC. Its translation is CASSRLAGGWPNEQFF.

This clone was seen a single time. DNA of the CDR3: TGTGCCAGTAGTTCGGCAGGTTTCAACGAGCAGTACTTC. It translates to CASSSAGFNEQYF. The chain has TRBV19 and TRBJ2-7; D gene unclear. This CDR3 is built from 13 residues. Trimming took off 5 bases at V and 5 bases at J, with 13 bases between the two ends. Looked up from germline, CDR1 is LNHDA and CDR2 is SQIVND (reference sequence).

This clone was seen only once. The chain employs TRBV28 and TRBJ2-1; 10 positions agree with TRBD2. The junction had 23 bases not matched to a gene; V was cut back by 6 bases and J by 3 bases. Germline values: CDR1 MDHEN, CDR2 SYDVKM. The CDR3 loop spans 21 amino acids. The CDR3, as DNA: TGTGCCAGCAGCATAGGGGGGCTAGCGGGAGTTTCCGCGAACTACTACAATGAGCAGTTCTTC. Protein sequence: CASSIGGLAGVSANYYNEQFF.

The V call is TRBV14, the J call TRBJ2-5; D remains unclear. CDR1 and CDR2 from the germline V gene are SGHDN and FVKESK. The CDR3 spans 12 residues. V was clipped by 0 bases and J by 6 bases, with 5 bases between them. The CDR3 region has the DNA TGTGCCAGCAGCCAAGAGGGCCAGACCCAGTACTTC. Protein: CASSQEGQTQYF.

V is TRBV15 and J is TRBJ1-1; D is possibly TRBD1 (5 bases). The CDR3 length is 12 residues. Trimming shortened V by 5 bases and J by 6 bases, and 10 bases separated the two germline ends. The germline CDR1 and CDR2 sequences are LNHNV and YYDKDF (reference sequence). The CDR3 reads CATSSWGAEAFF. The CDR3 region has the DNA TGTGCCACCAGCTCGTGGGGCGCTGAAGCTTTCTTT.

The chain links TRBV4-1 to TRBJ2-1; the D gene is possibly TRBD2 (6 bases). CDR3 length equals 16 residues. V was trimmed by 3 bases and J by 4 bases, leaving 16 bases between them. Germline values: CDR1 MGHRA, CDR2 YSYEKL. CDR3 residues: CASSHPWARGYNEQFF. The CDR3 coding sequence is TGCGCCAGCAGCCACCCCTGGGCGCGGGGTTACAATGAGCAGTTCTTC.

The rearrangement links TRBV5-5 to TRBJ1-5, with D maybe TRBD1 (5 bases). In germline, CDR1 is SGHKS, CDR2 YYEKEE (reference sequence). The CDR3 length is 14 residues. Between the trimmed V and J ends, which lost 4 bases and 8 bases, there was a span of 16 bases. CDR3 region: CASSGGGGREPQHF. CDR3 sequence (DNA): TGTGCCAGCAGCGGGGGGGGAGGGAGGGAGCCCCAGCATTTT.